The 23 T cell receptor beta chains below all came from one sample that was sequenced in a study of Ad26.COV2.S vaccination and SARS-CoV-2 variants (dated by TCRdb to about 2021). Library construction relied on the immunoSEQ multiplex PCR assay. This is the immuneACCESS table as TCRdb keeps it, with only in-frame sequences that have V and J called. A part of the clones is gone; compared with another copy, unresolved V genes explain less than half, and the rest is unexplained. The sample table lists about 350,000 clones, around 84% of them with a count of one. 3.3% of the sample rests with the top ten. The sample's treatment or condition label is to be understood as: roughly 19 received Ad26.COV2.S at low or high dose, single or two shots; several received placebo; per-sample allocation not given. Repertoires of vaccine and placebo recipients were sequenced from samples collected on day 63 after the first injection.

Material: peripheral blood, obtained in a trial of Ad26.COV2.S vaccine versus placebo. The receptors derive from a person between 18 and 60 years old who received the Ad26.COV2.S COVID-19 vaccine or a placebo.

The count of this clone is one. Written as DNA, the CDR3 is TGTGCCAGCAGCCAATTCACGGATAGCAATCAGCCCCAGCATTTT. Its translation: CASSQFTDSNQPQHF. The chain links TRBV16 to TRBJ1-5; D is uncertain. Germline V gene data show CDR1 as KGHSY and CDR2 as FQNENV. V lost 1 base and J 0 bases, leaving 7 bases between the germline ends. The CDR3 covers 15 residues.

The V call is TRBV5-1, the J call TRBJ2-7, with TRBD1 matching 7 bases. Trimming cost V 3 bases and J 4 bases; bases outside gene matches: 7. This CDR3 region has 14 residues. CDR1 is SGHRS, CDR2 YFSETQ, per germline. The CDR3 is CASSYRDRGYEQYF. The CDR3 region has the DNA TGCGCCAGCAGCTACCGGGACAGAGGGTACGAGCAGTACTTC.

V gene TRBV3-1 (or the pseudogene TRBV3-2) combines with J gene TRBJ2-7; a possible D gene is TRBD2 (6 bases). CDR3 length equals 13 residues. V was cut by 7 bases and J by 6 bases, with 16 bases left in between. Germline values: CDR1 LGHDT, CDR2 YNNKEL (reference sequence). The CDR3 reads CASTPLEGSEQYF. In DNA form, the CDR3 reads TGTGCCAGCACCCCGCTGGAGGGGTCCGAGCAGTACTTC.

The genes are TRBV29-1 and TRBJ1-1; D gene uncertain. Trimming shortened V by 7 bases and J by 8 bases, and 23 bases separated the two germline ends. Germline-derived CDR1 and CDR2 are SQVTM and ANQGSEA. The CDR3 is made up of 14 amino acids. CDR3 bases: TGCAGCGCCCAGCGGGTAGTACCCGAGGCCGAAGCTTTCTTT. This sequence encodes CSAQRVVPEAEAFF.

This chain joins TRBV5-1 and TRBJ2-7, with 9 positions matching TRBD1. Germline CDR1 is SGHRS and CDR2 is YFSETQ. This CDR3 region has 17 residues. V lost 0 bases, J lost 4 bases, and 11 bases stayed unmatched. The CDR3 here is CASSLAFSGQGLYEQYF. In DNA form, the CDR3 reads TGCGCCAGCAGCTTGGCCTTTTCGGGACAGGGTCTTTACGAGCAGTACTTC.

This chain joins TRBV5-8 and TRBJ1-6, with D unresolved. This CDR3 has 14 residues. The V end was cut by 4 bases, the J end by 6 bases, with 11 bases between. Germline V CDR1 and CDR2: SGHTS, YDEGEE. The CDR3 region is CASSLSRVNSPLHF. CDR3 bases: TGTGCCAGCAGCCTCAGTCGGGTTAATTCACCCCTCCACTTT.

The chain employs TRBV12-3 or TRBV12-4 and TRBJ1-5; TRBD1 matches at 7 bases. J was trimmed by 7 bases and V by 5 bases; bases with no gene match: 5. The CDR3 is made up of 13 amino acids. The CDR3 DNA reads as TGTGCCAGCAGTCAGGGGGGGAAACAGCCCCAGCATTTT. Its translation is CASSQGGKQPQHF.

A few counts support this clone. The chain is built from TRBV14 and TRBJ1-4; tentatively, D is TRBD1 (6 bases). The CDR3 consists of 17 residues. Germline CDR1 reads SGHDN; CDR2 reads FVKESK. V lost 3 bases and J 5 bases, leaving 19 bases between the germline ends. CDR3: CASSHRAITGTNEKLFF. The CDR3 DNA sequence: TGTGCCAGCAGCCACCGGGCAATCACAGGGACCAATGAAAAACTGTTTTTT.

CDR3 bases: TGTGCCAGCAGATTCTCCGGGGGGAGGGAGACCCAGTACTTC. Translated, it gives CASRFSGGRETQYF. The chain has TRBV7-2 and TRBJ2-5; TRBD2 aligns across 7 bases. Trimming cost V 6 bases and J 5 bases; bases outside gene matches: 9. This CDR3 has 14 amino acids. Germline V lookup: CDR1 SGHTA, CDR2 FQGNSA.

This clone was picked up a small number of times. The chain uses TRBV5-1 and TRBJ2-5; D gene unclear. V lost 1 base to trimming and J lost 3 bases, with 4 bases between them. This CDR3 is 12 amino acids long. Germline V gene data show CDR1 as SGHRS and CDR2 as YFSETQ. The CDR3 DNA reads TGCGCCAGCAGCTTGACTGAAGAGACCCAGTACTTC. The encoded protein is CASSLTEETQYF.

J is TRBJ2-3 and V is TRBV3-1 (or the pseudogene TRBV3-2); no clear D. Germline values: CDR1 LGHDT, CDR2 YNNKEL (reference sequence). The CDR3 has 15 residues. Trimming removed 4 bases from V and 4 bases from J, with 15 bases in between. As DNA, the CDR3 is TGTGCCAGCAGCCGACGGAGTAGCAATGCAGATACGCAGTATTTT. It is translated as CASSRRSSNADTQYF.

This clone was observed a few times. The chain couples TRBV6-5 to TRBJ2-7, with D possibly being TRBD2 (6 bases). In germline, CDR1 is MNHEY, CDR2 SVGAGI. Trimming left V 8 bases short and J 2 bases short, with 16 bases between. The CDR3 has 14 amino acids. CDR3 protein: CASSSWRGAYEQYF. The CDR3 bases are TGTGCCAGCTCGAGTTGGCGCGGGGCCTACGAGCAGTACTTC.

The chain joins TRBV18 to TRBJ1-2; no clear D. This CDR3 has 15 residues. V lost 3 bases and J 3 bases, leaving 14 bases between the germline ends. CDR1 is KGHSH and CDR2 is LQKENI in the germline V gene. CDR3 nucleotides: TGTGCCAGCTCACCCTGGACGCGGCCCGACTATGGCTACACCTTC. Protein: CASSPWTRPDYGYTF.

The chain carries TRBV6-2 or TRBV6-3 and TRBJ1-2; 7 bases line up with TRBD1. Trimming at V came to 5 bases and at J to 2 bases, leaving 5 bases not matched to a gene. CDR1 is MNHEY, CDR2 SVGEGT, per germline. The CDR3 has 14 amino acids. The CDR3 loop reads CASSRMDRNYGYTF. The CDR3, as DNA: TGTGCCAGCAGTAGGATGGACAGGAACTATGGCTACACCTTC.

The chain is built from TRBV28 and TRBJ2-5, with D perhaps matching TRBD1 (5 bases). The CDR3 is made up of 13 amino acids. CDR1 MDHEN and CDR2 SYDVKM come from the germline V gene. Trimming pared 4 bases from V and 5 bases from J, leaving 11 bases between. The CDR3 sequence: CASSSTARETQYF. The DNA of the CDR3 is TGTGCCAGCAGTTCGACAGCCCGGGAGACCCAGTACTTC.

This chain links TRBV5-1 with TRBJ2-7; weak D call: TRBD1 (5 bases). CDR3 length: 14 residues. Germline V lookup: CDR1 SGHRS, CDR2 YFSETQ. V was clipped by 2 bases and J by 5 bases, with 14 bases between them. CDR3 region: CASSLGRVGNEQYF. Here the CDR3 DNA reads TGCGCCAGCAGCTTAGGCAGGGTAGGAAACGAGCAGTACTTC.

This chain joins TRBV5-1 and TRBJ1-4; D unclear. Germline V lookup: CDR1 SGHRS, CDR2 YFSETQ. The CDR3 runs to 14 residues. The germline V and J ends were trimmed by 5 bases and 0 bases, with 8 bases remaining between them. The CDR3 region has the DNA TGCGCCAGCAGGGACTACACAACTAATGAAAAACTGTTTTTT. The encoded protein is CASRDYTTNEKLFF.

This chain connects TRBV28 to TRBJ2-4; D perhaps matches TRBD2 (5 bases). Germline CDR1 and CDR2: MDHEN and SYDVKM. V was cut by 3 bases and J by 3 bases, with 15 bases left in between. The CDR3 runs to 16 residues. CDR3 sequence: CASSFGRGLGKNIQYF. The CDR3 DNA reads as TGTGCCAGCAGTTTTGGCCGGGGTTTGGGCAAAAACATTCAGTACTTC.

The chain recombines TRBV2 with TRBJ1-6; D remains unclear. CDR1 is SNHLY and CDR2 is FYNNEI in the germline V gene. V lost 4 bases and J 7 bases, leaving 14 bases between the germline ends. The CDR3 contains 15 residues. The CDR3 nucleotides are TGTGCCAGCAGTGCTACGGACCGCGTAAATTCACCCCTCCACTTT. This codes for CASSATDRVNSPLHF.

The V call is TRBV7-2, the J call TRBJ2-7; 8 bases are a match to TRBD2. The CDR3 runs 15 residues. Germline V CDR1 and CDR2: SGHTA, FQGNSA. V dropped 4 bases and J dropped 1; count of bases not matched to a gene: 6. The CDR3, as DNA: TGTGCCAGCAGCTGGAGCGGGGGCCCATCCTACGAGCAGTACTTC. It is translated as CASSWSGGPSYEQYF.

This clone was seen a few times. The V call is TRBV6-5, the J call TRBJ2-7, with a possible D match to TRBD1 (5 bases). The CDR3 has 14 residues. CDR1 and CDR2 from the germline V gene are MNHEY and SVGAGI. Trimming pared 6 bases from V and 7 bases from J, leaving 19 bases between. CDR3 in amino acids: CASRSLPRNREQYF. The CDR3, as DNA: TGTGCCAGCAGATCCCTACCCCGTAACAGGGAGCAGTACTTC.

The rearrangement links TRBV7-9 to TRBJ1-1, with D unresolved. Germline loops: CDR1 SEHNR, CDR2 FQNEAQ (reference sequence). The CDR3 spans 13 residues. With 4 bases removed from V and 4 bases from J, the gap between germline ends came to 10 bases. DNA of the CDR3: TGTGCCAGCAGCTCCCGGAATCCCACTGAAGCTTTCTTT. It is translated as CASSSRNPTEAFF.

The rearrangement links TRBV5-1 to TRBJ1-3; possibly TRBD1 for D (6 bases). Trimming removed 2 bases at V and 4 bases at J, with 16 bases between. Germline loops: CDR1 SGHRS, CDR2 YFSETQ. This CDR3 contains 16 residues. The CDR3 loop reads CASSLQESRGGNTIYF. The CDR3 region has the DNA TGCGCCAGCAGCTTACAAGAGAGCAGGGGCGGAAACACCATATATTTT.